The clone carrying this T cell receptor (beta chain) has just a few counts. It was via CD45RO/CCR7/CD25/CD127/CD95/CD27 that CD4+ naive, central memory, regulatory and stem cell-like memory cells were sorted. The sample belongs to a study of beta chain features in type 1 diabetes. Overall study context: Summed over all samples, the examined sorted cells came to 85 million to 140 million.

Every isolated RNA sample was fully reverse transcribed, so sequencing captured expressed TCRB transcripts. The table came from immunoSEQ multiplex PCR; TCRdb's copy has only in-frame clones and leaves some out. Among under 400,000 clones listed, around 12% were seen once. Trimming removed 3 bases at V and 9 bases at J, with 9 bases between. CDR1 is SGHTA, CDR2 FQGNSA, per germline. This CDR3 spans 12 amino acids. This TCR was recovered from a man in his late teens or twenties in good health. Sequences were obtained from naive CD4+ T cells from blood. The rearrangement joins TRBV7-2 to TRBJ2-1; D uncertain. The CDR3 nucleotides are TGTGCCAGCAGCTTTGGCGGCCGTGAGCAGTTCTTC. Protein: CASSFGGREQFF.